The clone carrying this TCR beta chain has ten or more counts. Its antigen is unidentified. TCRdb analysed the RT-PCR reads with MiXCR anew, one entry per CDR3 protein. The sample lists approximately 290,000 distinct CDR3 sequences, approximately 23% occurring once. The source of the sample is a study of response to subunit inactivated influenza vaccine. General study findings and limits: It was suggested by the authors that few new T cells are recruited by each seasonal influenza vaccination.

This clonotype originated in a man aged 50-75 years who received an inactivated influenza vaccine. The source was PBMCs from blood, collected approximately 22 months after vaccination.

CDR3 in DNA: TGTGCCAGCCGGGACAGTTTAATGAAAAACTTTTTT. This gives the protein CASRDSLMKNFF. J is TRBJ1-4 and V is TRBV18; 7 bases are a match to TRBD1. CDR3 length equals 12 residues. The germline gives CDR1 KGHSH, CDR2 LQKENI. With V trimmed by 8 bases and J by 17 bases, 14 bases remained unmatched. The complete variable domain, with remaining parts taken from reference TRBV18 and TRBJ1-4, reads NAGVMQNPRHLVRRRGQEARLRCSPMKGHSHVYWYRQLPEEGLKFMVYLQKENIIDESGMPKERFSAEFPKEGPSILRIQQVVRGDSAAYFCASRDSLMKNFFGSGTQLSVL.